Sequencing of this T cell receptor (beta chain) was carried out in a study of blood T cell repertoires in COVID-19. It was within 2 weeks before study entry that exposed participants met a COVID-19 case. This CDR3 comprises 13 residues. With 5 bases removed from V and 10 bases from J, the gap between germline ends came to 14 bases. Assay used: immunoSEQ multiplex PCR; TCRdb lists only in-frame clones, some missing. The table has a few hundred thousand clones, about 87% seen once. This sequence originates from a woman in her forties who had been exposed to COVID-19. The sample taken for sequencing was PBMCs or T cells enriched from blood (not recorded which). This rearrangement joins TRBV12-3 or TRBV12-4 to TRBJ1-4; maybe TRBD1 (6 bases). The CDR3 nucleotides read TGTGCCAGCAGTAACGGGACACTGAGAAAACTGTTTTTT. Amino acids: CASSNGTLRKLFF.